This T cell receptor (beta chain) emerged from a study of blood T cell repertoires in COVID-19. At the level of the study: Samples taken during acute and convalescent COVID-19 were collected in the United States, Italy and Spain. PBMCs, B-cell-depleted T cells, or T cells were the source of the cDNA or gDNA that made up the material.

Germline V gene sequence: CDR1 SGDLS, CDR2 YYNGEE. The V end lost 7 bases, the J end lost 2 bases, and 10 bases lay between the germline ends. The CDR3 consists of 13 residues. Authors' methods: Reference gene primer amplification gave nucleated cell count estimates. The table came from immunoSEQ multiplex PCR; TCRdb's copy has only in-frame clones and leaves some out. Clonal size and the V and J genes are those of that table, whereas D and trimming came from the DNA. The repertoire includes approximately 670,000 clones, approximately 90% of them detected once, and roughly 0.25% sits in the top ten. The specimen sequenced was peripheral blood. V and J are TRBV9 and TRBJ2-1; tentative D call: TRBD1 (5 bases). The receptor was derived from a woman between 18 and 29 years old with acute or convalescent COVID-19. The CDR3 nucleotides read TGTGCCAGCGCCGACAGTACCTACAATGAGCAGTTCTTC. Protein product: CASADSTYNEQFF. The entire variable domain, with the rest obtained from reference TRBV9 and TRBJ2-1, is as follows: DSGVTQTPKHLITATGQRVTLRCSPRSGDLSVYWYQQSLDQGLQFLIQYYNGEERAKGNILERFSAQQFPDLHSELNLSSLELGDSALYFCASADSTYNEQFFGPGTRLTVL.